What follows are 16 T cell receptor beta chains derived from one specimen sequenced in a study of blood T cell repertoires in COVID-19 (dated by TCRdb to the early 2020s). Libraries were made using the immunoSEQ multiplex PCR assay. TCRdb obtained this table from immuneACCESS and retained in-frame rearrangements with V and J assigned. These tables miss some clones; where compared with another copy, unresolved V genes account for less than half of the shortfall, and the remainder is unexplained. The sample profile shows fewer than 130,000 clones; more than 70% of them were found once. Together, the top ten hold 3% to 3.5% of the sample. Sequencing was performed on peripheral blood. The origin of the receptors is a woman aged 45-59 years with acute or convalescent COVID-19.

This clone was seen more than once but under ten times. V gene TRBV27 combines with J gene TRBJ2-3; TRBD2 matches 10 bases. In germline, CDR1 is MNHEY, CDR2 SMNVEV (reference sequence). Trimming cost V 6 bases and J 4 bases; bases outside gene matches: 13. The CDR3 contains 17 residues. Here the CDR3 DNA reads TGTGCCAGCAGCCGTTTAACTAGCGGGACAAGGGCAGATACGCAGTATTTT. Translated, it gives CASSRLTSGTRADTQYF.

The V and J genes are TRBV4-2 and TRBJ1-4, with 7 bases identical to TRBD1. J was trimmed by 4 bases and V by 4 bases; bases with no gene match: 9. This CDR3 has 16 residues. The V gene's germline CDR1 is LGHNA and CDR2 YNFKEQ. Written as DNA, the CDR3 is TGTGCCAGCAGCCCTACGGGGACAGCTAATAATGAAAAACTGTTTTTT. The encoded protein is CASSPTGTANNEKLFF.

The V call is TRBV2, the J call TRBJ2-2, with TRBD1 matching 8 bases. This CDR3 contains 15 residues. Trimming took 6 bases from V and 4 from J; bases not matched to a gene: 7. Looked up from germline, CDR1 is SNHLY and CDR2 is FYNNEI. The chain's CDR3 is CASRAGQEFTGELFF. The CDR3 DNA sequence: TGTGCCAGCAGGGCGGGACAGGAGTTCACCGGGGAGCTGTTTTTT.

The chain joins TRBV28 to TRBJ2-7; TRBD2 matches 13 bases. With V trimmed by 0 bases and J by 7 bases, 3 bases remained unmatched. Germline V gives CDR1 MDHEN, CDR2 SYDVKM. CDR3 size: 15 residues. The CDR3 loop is CASSLWAGLAGEQYF. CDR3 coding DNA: TGTGCCAGCAGTTTATGGGCGGGACTAGCGGGAGAGCAGTACTTC.

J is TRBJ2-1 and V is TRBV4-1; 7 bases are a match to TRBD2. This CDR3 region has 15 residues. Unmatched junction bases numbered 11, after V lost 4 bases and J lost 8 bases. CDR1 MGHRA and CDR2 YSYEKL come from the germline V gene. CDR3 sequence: CASSLTGLVLDEQFF. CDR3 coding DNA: TGCGCCAGCAGCCTTACAGGACTAGTGTTAGATGAGCAGTTCTTC.

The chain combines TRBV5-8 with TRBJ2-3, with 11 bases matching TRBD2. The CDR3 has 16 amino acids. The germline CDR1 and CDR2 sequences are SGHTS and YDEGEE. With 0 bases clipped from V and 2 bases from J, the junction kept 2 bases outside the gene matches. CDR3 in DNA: TGTGCCAGCAGCTTGGGACTAGCGGGACACACAGATACGCAGTATTTT. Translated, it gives CASSLGLAGHTDTQYF.

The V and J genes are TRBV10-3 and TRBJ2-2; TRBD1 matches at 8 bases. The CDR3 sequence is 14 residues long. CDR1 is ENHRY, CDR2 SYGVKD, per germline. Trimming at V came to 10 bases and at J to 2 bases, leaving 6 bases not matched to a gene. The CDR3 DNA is TGTGCCACTGCGGGACAGGTAAACACCGGGGAGCTGTTTTTT. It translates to CATAGQVNTGELFF.

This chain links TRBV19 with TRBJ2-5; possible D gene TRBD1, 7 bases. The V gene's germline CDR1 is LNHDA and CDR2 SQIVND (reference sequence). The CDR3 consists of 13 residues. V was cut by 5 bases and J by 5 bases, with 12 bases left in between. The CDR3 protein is CASSAGQSETQYF. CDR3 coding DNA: TGTGCCAGTAGTGCGGGACAGTCCGAGACCCAGTACTTC.

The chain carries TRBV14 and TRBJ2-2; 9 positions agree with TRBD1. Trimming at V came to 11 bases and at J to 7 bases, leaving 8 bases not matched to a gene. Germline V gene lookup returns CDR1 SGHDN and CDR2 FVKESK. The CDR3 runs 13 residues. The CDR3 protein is CASGQGIYGELFF. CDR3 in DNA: TGTGCCTCGGGACAGGGAATCTACGGGGAGCTGTTTTTT.

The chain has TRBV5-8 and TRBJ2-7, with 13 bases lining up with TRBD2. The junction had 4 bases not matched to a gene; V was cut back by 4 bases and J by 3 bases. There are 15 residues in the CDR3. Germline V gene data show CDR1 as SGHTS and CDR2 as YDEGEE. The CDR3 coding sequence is TGTGCCAGCAGCCCGACTAGCGGGAGGTTCTACGAGCAGTACTTC. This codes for CASSPTSGRFYEQYF.

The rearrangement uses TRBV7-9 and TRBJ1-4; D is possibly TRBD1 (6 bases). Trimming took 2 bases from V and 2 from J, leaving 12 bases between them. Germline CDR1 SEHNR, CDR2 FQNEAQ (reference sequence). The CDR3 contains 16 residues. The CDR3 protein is CASSLKRGTTNEKLFF. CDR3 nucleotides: TGTGCCAGCAGCTTAAAGAGGGGGACCACTAATGAAAAACTGTTTTTT.

CDR3 amino acids: CASSKPKQTRTSGRATDTQYF. In DNA form, the CDR3 reads TGTGCCAGCAGCAAACCGAAACAAACTCGGACTAGCGGGAGGGCCACAGATACGCAGTATTTT. The rearrangement links TRBV21-1 to TRBJ2-3; the tabulated D call, TRBD2, remains unverified against the DNA. TRBV21-1 is a listed pseudogene. CDR3 length: 21 amino acids.

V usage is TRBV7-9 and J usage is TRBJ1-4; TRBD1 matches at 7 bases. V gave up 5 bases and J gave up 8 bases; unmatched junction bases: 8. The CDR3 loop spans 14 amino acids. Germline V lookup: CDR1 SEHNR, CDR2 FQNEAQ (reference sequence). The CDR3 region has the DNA TGTGCCAGCAGCCACGGGACAGCCGGAGAAAAACTGTTTTTT. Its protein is CASSHGTAGEKLFF.

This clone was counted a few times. The CDR3 coding sequence is TGTGCCAGCAGTTGGACTGGCAACACTGAAGCTTTCTTT. It translates to CASSWTGNTEAFF. The chain carries TRBV6-4 and TRBJ1-1; D is uncertain. V lost 5 bases and J 2 bases, leaving 9 bases between the germline ends. Germline CDR1 MRHNA, CDR2 SNTAGT. The CDR3 extends over 13 amino acids.

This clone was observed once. CDR3 nucleotide sequence: TGTGCCAGCAGGGGGACAAGTGAAGCTTTCTTT. It translates to CASRGTSEAFF. The gene calls are TRBV6-5 and TRBJ1-1; possible D gene TRBD1, 6 bases. Looked up from germline, CDR1 is MNHEY and CDR2 is SVGAGI. With 6 bases removed from V and 7 bases from J, the gap between germline ends came to 9 bases. The CDR3 is 11 amino acids.

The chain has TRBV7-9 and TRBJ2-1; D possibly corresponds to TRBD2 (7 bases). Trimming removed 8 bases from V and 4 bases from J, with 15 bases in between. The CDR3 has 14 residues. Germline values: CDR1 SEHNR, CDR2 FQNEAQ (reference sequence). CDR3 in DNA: TGTGCCAGCTCATGGGAGGGGGGGTACAATGAGCAGTTCTTC. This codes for CASSWEGGYNEQFF.